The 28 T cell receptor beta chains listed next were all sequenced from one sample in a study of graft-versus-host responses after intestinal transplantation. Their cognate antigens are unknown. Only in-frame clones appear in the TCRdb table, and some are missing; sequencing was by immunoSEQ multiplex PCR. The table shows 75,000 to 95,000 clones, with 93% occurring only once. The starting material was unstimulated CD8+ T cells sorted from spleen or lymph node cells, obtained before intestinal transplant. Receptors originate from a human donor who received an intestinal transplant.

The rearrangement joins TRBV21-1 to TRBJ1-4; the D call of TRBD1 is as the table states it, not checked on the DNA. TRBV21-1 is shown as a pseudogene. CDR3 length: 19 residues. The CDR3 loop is CASSRGQGGPFATNEKLFF. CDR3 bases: TGTGCCAGCAGCAGAGGACAGGGGGGGCCGTTTGCAACTAATGAAAAACTGTTTTTT.

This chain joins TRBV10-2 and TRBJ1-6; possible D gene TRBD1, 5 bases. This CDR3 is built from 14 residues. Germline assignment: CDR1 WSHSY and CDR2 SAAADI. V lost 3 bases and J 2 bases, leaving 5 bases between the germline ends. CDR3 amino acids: CASSEQAYNSPLHF. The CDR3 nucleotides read TGCGCCAGCAGTGAACAGGCCTATAATTCACCCCTCCACTTT.

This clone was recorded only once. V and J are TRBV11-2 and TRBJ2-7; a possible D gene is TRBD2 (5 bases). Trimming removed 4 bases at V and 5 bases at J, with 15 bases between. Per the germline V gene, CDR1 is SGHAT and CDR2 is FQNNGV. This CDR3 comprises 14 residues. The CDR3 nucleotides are TGTGCCAGCAGCTCGGACTCCTTCGAGAACGAGCAGTACTTC. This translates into CASSSDSFENEQYF.

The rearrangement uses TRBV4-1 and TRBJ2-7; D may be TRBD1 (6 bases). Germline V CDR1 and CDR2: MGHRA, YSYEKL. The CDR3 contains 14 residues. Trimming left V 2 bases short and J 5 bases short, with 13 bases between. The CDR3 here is CASSQYREGDEQYF. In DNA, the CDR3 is TGCGCCAGCAGCCAATACAGGGAAGGGGACGAGCAGTACTTC.

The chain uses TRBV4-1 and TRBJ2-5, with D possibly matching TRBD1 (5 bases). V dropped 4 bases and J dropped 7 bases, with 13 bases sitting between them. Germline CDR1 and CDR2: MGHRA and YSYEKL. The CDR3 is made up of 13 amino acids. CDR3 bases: TGCGCCAGCAGCCCAACGACAGAAGGGACCCAGTACTTC. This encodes CASSPTTEGTQYF.

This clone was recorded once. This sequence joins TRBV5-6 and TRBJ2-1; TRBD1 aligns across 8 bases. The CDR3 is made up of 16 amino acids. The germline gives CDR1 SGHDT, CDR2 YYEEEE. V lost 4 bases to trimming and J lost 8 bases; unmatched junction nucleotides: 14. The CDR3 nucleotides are TGTGCCAGCAGCCCGGTAGGGACAGGTTTCGTGGATGAGCAGTTCTTC. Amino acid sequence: CASSPVGTGFVDEQFF.

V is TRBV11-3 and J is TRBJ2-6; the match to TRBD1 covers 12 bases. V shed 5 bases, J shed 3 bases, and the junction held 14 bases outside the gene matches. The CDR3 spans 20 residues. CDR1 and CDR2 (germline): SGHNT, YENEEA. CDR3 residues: CASSPLRDRGLSGGANVLTF. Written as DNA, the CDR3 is TGTGCCAGCAGCCCCCTCCGGGACAGGGGGCTAAGCGGTGGGGCCAACGTCCTGACTTTC.

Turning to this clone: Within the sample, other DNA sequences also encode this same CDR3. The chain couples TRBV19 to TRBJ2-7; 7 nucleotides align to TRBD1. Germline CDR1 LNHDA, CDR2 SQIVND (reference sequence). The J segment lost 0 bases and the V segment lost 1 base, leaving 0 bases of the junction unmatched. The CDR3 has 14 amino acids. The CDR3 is CASSIGTGSYEQYF. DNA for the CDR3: TGTGCCAGTAGTATAGGGACAGGCTCCTACGAGCAGTACTTC.

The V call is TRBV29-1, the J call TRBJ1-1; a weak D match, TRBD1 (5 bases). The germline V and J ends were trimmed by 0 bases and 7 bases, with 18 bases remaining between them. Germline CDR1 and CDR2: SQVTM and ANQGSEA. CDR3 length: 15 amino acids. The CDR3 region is CSVEDLGFSGLEAFF. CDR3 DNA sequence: TGCAGCGTTGAAGATCTGGGTTTTTCAGGGCTTGAAGCTTTCTTT.

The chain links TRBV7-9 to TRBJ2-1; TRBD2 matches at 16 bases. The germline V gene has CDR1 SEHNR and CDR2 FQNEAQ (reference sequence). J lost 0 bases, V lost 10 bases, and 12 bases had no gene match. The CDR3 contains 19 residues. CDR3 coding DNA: TGTGCCATTTCGACCATGGGACTAGCGGGGGGGAACTCCTACAATGAGCAGTTCTTC. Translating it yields CAISTMGLAGGNSYNEQFF.

In DNA, the CDR3 is TGTGCCAGCTCAGCGGAAAGCCTCCAGGATAAGGCCTACGAGCAGTACTTC. Protein product: CASSAESLQDKAYEQYF. V gene TRBV19 combines with J gene TRBJ2-7; D might be TRBD2 (5 bases). This CDR3 has 17 amino acids. Trimming cost V 9 bases and J 2 bases, with 26 bases left between them. The germline V gene has CDR1 LNHDA and CDR2 SQIVND (reference sequence).

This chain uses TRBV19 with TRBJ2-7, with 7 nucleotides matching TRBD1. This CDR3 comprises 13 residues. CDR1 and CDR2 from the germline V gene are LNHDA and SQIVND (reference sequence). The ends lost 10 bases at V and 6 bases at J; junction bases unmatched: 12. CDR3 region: CATRDRSLGEQYF. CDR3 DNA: TGTGCCACTCGGGACAGAAGTCTAGGCGAGCAGTACTTC.

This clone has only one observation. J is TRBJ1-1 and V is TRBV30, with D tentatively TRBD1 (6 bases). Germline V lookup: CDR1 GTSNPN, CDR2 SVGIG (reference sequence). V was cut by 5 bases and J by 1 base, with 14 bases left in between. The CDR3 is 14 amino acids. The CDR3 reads CAWSEGRGNTEAFF. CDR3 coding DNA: TGTGCCTGGTCCGAGGGCAGGGGGAACACTGAAGCTTTCTTT.

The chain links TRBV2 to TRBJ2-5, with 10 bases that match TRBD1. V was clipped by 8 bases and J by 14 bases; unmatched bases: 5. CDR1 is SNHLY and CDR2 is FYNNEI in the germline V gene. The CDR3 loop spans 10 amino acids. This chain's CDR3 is CASGTGARYF. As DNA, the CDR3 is TGTGCCAGCGGGACAGGGGCCCGTTACTTC.

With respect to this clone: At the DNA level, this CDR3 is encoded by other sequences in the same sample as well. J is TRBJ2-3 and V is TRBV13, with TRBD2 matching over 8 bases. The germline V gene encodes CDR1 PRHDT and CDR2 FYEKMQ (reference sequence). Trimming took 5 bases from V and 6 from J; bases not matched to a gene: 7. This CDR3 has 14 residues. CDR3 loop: CASSLRGGPDTQYF. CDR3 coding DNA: TGTGCCAGCAGCCTACGGGGGGGCCCCGATACGCAGTATTTT.

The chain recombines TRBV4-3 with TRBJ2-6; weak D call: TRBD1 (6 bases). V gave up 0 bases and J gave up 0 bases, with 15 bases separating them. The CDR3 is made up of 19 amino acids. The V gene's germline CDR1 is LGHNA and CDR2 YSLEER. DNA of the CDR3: TGCGCCAGCAGCCAAGATCAGGGCAGGGGCTACTCTGGGGCCAACGTCCTGACTTTC. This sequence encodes CASSQDQGRGYSGANVLTF.

The DNA for the CDR3 is TGTGCCAGCAGCTGGGTCACAGGGCCATCCTATGGCTACACCTTC. It translates to CASSWVTGPSYGYTF. This chain connects TRBV5-5 to TRBJ1-2, with a possible D match to TRBD1 (6 bases). CDR3 length: 15 residues. Germline lookup yields CDR1 SGHKS and CDR2 YYEKEE (reference sequence). Between the trimmed V and J ends, which lost 3 bases and 4 bases, there was a span of 16 bases.

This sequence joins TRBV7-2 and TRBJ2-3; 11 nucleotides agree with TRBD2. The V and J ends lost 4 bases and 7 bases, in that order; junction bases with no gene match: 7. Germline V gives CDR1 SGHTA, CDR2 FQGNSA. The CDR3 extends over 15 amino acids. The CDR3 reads CASSSPGLAVHTQYF. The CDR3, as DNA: TGTGCCAGCAGCTCTCCGGGACTAGCGGTCCATACGCAGTATTTT.

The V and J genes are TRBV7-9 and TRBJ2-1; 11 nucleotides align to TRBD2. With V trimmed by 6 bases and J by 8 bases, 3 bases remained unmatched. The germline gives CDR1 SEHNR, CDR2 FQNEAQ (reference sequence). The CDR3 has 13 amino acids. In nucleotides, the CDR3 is TGTGCCAGCAGTATAGCGGGAGGGGATGAGCAGTTCTTC. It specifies CASSIAGGDEQFF.

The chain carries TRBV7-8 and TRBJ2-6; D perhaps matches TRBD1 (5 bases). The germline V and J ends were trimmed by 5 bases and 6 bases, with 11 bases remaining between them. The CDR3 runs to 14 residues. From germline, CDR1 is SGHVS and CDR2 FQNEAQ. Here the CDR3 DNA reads TGTGCCAGCAGCAGCCTCGGACAGGCCAACGTCCTGACTTTC. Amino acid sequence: CASSSLGQANVLTF.

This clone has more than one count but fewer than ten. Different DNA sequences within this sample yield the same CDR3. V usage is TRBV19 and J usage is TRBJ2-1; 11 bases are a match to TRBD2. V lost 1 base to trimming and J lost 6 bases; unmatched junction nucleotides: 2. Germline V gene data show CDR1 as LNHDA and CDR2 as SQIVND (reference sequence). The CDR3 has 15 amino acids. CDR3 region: CASSIGLAGGNEQFF. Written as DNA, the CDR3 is TGTGCCAGTAGTATAGGCCTAGCGGGGGGCAATGAGCAGTTCTTC.

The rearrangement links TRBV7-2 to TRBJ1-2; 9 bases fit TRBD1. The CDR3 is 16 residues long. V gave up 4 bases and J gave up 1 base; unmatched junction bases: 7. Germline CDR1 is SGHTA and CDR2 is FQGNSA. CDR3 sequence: CASSYNRGPYNYGYTF. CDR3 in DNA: TGTGCCAGCAGCTATAACAGGGGGCCCTATAACTATGGCTACACCTTC.

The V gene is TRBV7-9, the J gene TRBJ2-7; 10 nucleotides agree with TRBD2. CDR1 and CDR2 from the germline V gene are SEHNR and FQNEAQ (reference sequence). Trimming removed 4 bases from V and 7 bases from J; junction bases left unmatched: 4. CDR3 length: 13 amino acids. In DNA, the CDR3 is TGTGCCAGCAGCTCACCTAGCGGGGGTGAGCAGTACTTC. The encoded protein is CASSSPSGGEQYF.

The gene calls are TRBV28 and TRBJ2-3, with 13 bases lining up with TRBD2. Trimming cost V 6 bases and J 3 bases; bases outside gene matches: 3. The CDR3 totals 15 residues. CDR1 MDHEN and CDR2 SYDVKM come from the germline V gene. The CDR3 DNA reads TGTGCCAGCAGCAGGGGACTAGCGGGGACAGATACGCAGTATTTT. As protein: CASSRGLAGTDTQYF.

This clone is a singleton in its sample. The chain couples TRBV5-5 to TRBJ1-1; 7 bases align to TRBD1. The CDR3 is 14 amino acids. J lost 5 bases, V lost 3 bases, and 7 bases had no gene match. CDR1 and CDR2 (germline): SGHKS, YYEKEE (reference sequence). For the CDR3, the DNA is TGTGCCAGCAGCTGGACAGGTGACGGGACTGAAGCTTTCTTT. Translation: CASSWTGDGTEAFF.

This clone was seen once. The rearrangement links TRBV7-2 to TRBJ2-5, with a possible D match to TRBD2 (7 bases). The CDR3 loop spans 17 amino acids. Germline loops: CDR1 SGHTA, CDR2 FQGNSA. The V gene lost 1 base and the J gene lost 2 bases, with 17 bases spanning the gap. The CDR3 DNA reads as TGTGCCAGCAGCTTAGTCGGCGGGGGCTCCCCTCAAGAGACCCAGTACTTC. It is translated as CASSLVGGGSPQETQYF.

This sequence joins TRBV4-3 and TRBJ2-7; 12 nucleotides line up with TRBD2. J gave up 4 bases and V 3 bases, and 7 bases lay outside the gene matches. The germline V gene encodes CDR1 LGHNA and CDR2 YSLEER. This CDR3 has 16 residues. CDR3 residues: CASSQVLAGGRYEQYF. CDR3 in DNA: TGCGCCAGCAGCCAGGTACTAGCGGGGGGCAGGTACGAGCAGTACTTC.

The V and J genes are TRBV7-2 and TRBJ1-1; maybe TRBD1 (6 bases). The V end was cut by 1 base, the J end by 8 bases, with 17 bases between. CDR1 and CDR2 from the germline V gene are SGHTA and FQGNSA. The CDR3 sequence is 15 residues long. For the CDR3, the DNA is TGTGCCAGCAGCTTAGGACTGGGGGGGGGCTTCGAAGCTTTCTTT. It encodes CASSLGLGGGFEAFF. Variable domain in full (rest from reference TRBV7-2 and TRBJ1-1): GAGVSQSPSNKVTEKGKDVELRCDPISGHTALYWYRQSLGQGLEFLIYFQGNSAPDKSGLPSDRFSAERTGGSVSTLTIQRTQQEDSAVYLCASSLGLGGGFEAFFGQGTRLTVV.